The present entry profiles one TCR beta chain with its context. Its antigen is not identified. The people who gave samples were healthy Caucasians from Russia, aged 6 to 90. Per-sample yields of isolated PBMCs were at least 6 million. The CDR3 has 18 residues. CDR1 is SGHTA and CDR2 is FQGTGA in the germline V gene. Trimming cost V 1 base and J 0 bases; bases outside gene matches: 8. The sample comes from a study of blood T cells in healthy people across ages. Study-wide results and limits: Diversity figures based on one million T cells were deemed too low.

For the second PCR, which ran for about 6 to 11 cycles, a sample-barcoded 5' primer and a J-beta primer mix were used. TCRdb itself ran the 5' RACE reads through MiXCR, one entry per CDR3 protein. The table shows 800,000 to 1,300,000 distinct CDR3 sequences, with less than 25% occurring only once. The same data also contributed to another study, on T cells of mothers and their children. That source reports: A few mothers and their six children, all healthy Caucasians, donated.

The J gene is TRBJ2-2, the V gene TRBV7-3; 7 nucleotides agree with TRBD2. The TCR sequence derives from a girl aged 2 to 10 in good health. The sample was blood. The chain's CDR3 is CASSLIGGSGANTGELFF. In nucleotides, the CDR3 is TGTGCCAGCAGCTTAATCGGGGGGTCGGGGGCGAACACCGGGGAGCTGTTTTTT.